What follows are 28 T cell receptor beta chains derived from one specimen sequenced in a study of blood T cell repertoires in COVID-19. The assay was immunoSEQ multiplex PCR, and TCRdb's table has in-frame clones only and misses some. The table lists approximately 280,000 clones, approximately 89% of them singletons. What was sequenced was PBMCs or T cells enriched from blood (not recorded which). Source of these receptors: a woman between 18 and 29 years old who had recovered from COVID-19.

This clone is a singleton in its sample. The V gene is TRBV12-5, the J gene TRBJ2-1, with 15 bases identical to TRBD2. Germline V CDR1 and CDR2: LGHNT, FRNRAP. There are 22 residues in the CDR3. Losses at the gene ends were 2 bases for V and 3 bases for J; bases not matched to a gene: 17. The CDR3 loop is CASGLPREERTSGRAHYNEQFF. The CDR3 DNA is TGTGCTAGTGGTTTGCCCCGAGAGGAGCGGACTAGCGGGAGGGCGCACTACAATGAGCAGTTCTTC.

This clone was recorded only once. V gene TRBV19 combines with J gene TRBJ2-3; possibly TRBD2 for D (6 bases). Germline CDR1 reads LNHDA; CDR2 reads SQIVND (reference sequence). CDR3 length equals 16 residues. V lost 2 bases and J lost 6, with 18 bases in between. The CDR3 sequence: CASSIMAGTGPDTQYF. The CDR3 coding sequence is TGTGCCAGTAGTATAATGGCGGGAACAGGTCCCGATACGCAGTATTTT.

V is TRBV19 and J is TRBJ2-3, with 11 nucleotides matching TRBD2. The trim removed 0 bases at V and 1 base at J, leaving 0 bases unmatched. CDR3 length: 16 residues. From germline, CDR1 is LNHDA and CDR2 SQIVND (reference sequence). The CDR3 loop reads CASSIELAGGTDTQYF. CDR3 nucleotide sequence: TGTGCCAGTAGTATAGAACTAGCGGGAGGCACAGATACGCAGTATTTT.

V is TRBV5-1 and J is TRBJ2-7; TRBD1 matches at 8 bases. After removal of 2 bases from V and 4 bases from J, the junction contained 8 bases not matched to a gene. Germline CDR1 SGHRS, CDR2 YFSETQ. The CDR3 covers 15 residues. The CDR3 coding sequence is TGCGCCAGCAGCTTAGATCGGGACAGGTTTTACGAGCAGTACTTC. As protein: CASSLDRDRFYEQYF.

The genes are TRBV5-4 and TRBJ2-1; TRBD2 might be the D (6 bases). Germline loops: CDR1 SGHNT, CDR2 YYREEE (reference sequence). The CDR3 loop spans 13 amino acids. V gave up 4 bases and J gave up 5 bases, with 10 bases separating them. The CDR3 loop is CASSRGSDNEQFF. Written as DNA, the CDR3 is TGTGCCAGCAGCCGGGGGTCAGACAATGAGCAGTTCTTC.

V gene TRBV4-1 combines with J gene TRBJ2-1, with TRBD1 matching 9 bases. V shed 7 bases and J 1 base; nucleotides not matched to a gene: 5. There are 15 residues in the CDR3. Germline CDR1 is MGHRA and CDR2 is YSYEKL. The CDR3 DNA follows: TGCGCCAGCACAGGGGGACAGGGATCCTACAATGAGCAGTTCTTC. Protein: CASTGGQGSYNEQFF.

The rearrangement joins TRBV7-9 to TRBJ2-7, with 12 positions matching TRBD1. The length of the CDR3 is 14 residues. Germline V CDR1 and CDR2: SEHNR, FQNEAQ (reference sequence). V dropped 4 bases and J dropped 5; count of bases not matched to a gene: 3. CDR3 amino acids: CASSWDRGLNEQYF. CDR3 nucleotide sequence: TGTGCCAGCAGCTGGGACAGGGGGCTCAACGAGCAGTACTTC.

This clone was picked up a small number of times. Here the CDR3 DNA reads TGTGCCAGCAGCTCCGGGCCTAGCGGGTCCCAAGAGACCCAGTACTTC. Translating it yields CASSSGPSGSQETQYF. The chain is built from TRBV7-9 and TRBJ2-5, with 8 bases identical to TRBD2. The germline V gene encodes CDR1 SEHNR and CDR2 FQNEAQ (reference sequence). The CDR3 is 16 residues long. J was trimmed by 1 base and V by 4 bases; bases with no gene match: 8.

This rearrangement joins TRBV7-9 to TRBJ1-3; the D is unclear. Trimming stripped 3 bases from V and 0 bases from J, with 9 bases between. The V gene's germline CDR1 is SEHNR and CDR2 FQNEAQ (reference sequence). The CDR3 sequence is 15 residues long. CDR3 amino acids: CASSFEGISGNTIYF. The CDR3, as DNA: TGTGCCAGCAGCTTTGAGGGCATCTCTGGAAACACCATATATTTT.

V is TRBV12-5 and J is TRBJ2-1; TRBD2 agrees at 8 bases. Germline trimming cut 3 bases from V and 5 bases from J; bases unmatched to any gene: 3. The germline gives CDR1 LGHNT, CDR2 FRNRAP. The CDR3 contains 14 residues. The CDR3 region is CASGFSSGNNEQFF. CDR3 bases: TGTGCTAGTGGTTTTAGTAGCGGGAACAATGAGCAGTTCTTC.

The chain uses TRBV14 and TRBJ2-5; D remains ambiguous. Germline V gene sequence: CDR1 SGHDN, CDR2 FVKESK. The CDR3 length is 15 residues. Between the trimmed V and J ends, which lost 3 bases and 4 bases, there was a span of 15 bases. As DNA, the CDR3 is TGTGCCAGCAGCCAGTGGGCACCCGTGGGAGAGACCCAGTACTTC. Residues: CASSQWAPVGETQYF.

This clone showed up just a few times. The CDR3 here is CSVEEFTDTQYF. CDR3 in DNA: TGCAGCGTTGAGGAGTTCACAGATACGCAGTATTTT. The chain employs TRBV29-1 and TRBJ2-3; no clear D. This CDR3 has 12 amino acids. Germline V CDR1 and CDR2: SQVTM, ANQGSEA. Trimming stripped 3 bases from V and 2 bases from J, with 6 bases between.

This clone has just one count. The rearrangement uses TRBV11-2 and TRBJ2-5; no clear D gene. Germline V lookup: CDR1 SGHAT, CDR2 FQNNGV. Trimming removed 4 bases at V and 13 bases at J, with 31 bases between. This CDR3 has 17 amino acids. CDR3 DNA sequence: TGTGCCAGCAGCTCAACCCTCTCTCCCACGCGGCCGTCCGTCCCGTACTTC. Protein product: CASSSTLSPTRPSVPYF.

The gene calls are TRBV5-5 and TRBJ1-1; D may be TRBD1 (5 bases). There are 14 residues in the CDR3. V was clipped by 2 bases and J by 4 bases, with 12 bases between them. Germline V gene sequence: CDR1 SGHKS, CDR2 YYEKEE (reference sequence). CDR3 DNA sequence: TGTGCCAGCAGCTTTTGGAGGGGTCCCACTGAAGCTTTCTTT. It yields the protein CASSFWRGPTEAFF.

The CDR3: CASSQAPVSQKEGYTF. In nucleotides, the CDR3 is TGCGCCAGCAGCCAAGCCCCCGTTTCCCAAAAGGAGGGCTACACCTTC. V gene TRBV4-1 combines with J gene TRBJ1-2; no clear D. V lost 1 base and J 8 bases, leaving 20 bases between the germline ends. The CDR3 sequence is 16 residues long. From germline, CDR1 is MGHRA and CDR2 YSYEKL.

This chain uses TRBV18 with TRBJ2-5; D ambiguous. V shed 1 base and J shed 5 bases, with 14 bases lying between them. This CDR3 contains 15 residues. Germline assignment: CDR1 KGHSH and CDR2 LQKENI. CDR3 protein: CASSPLGVSVETQYF. The CDR3 nucleotides read TGTGCCAGCTCACCACTGGGCGTGTCCGTGGAGACCCAGTACTTC.

The rearrangement joins TRBV30 to TRBJ2-3; 9 positions agree with TRBD2. The V and J ends lost 6 bases and 1 base, in that order; junction bases with no gene match: 5. The CDR3 has 14 residues. Germline V gives CDR1 GTSNPN, CDR2 SVGIG (reference sequence). This CDR3 is CACQVAGGTDTQYF. The CDR3 nucleotides read TGTGCCTGTCAGGTAGCGGGGGGCACAGATACGCAGTATTTT.

The chain has TRBV4-1 and TRBJ2-1; D perhaps matches TRBD1 (6 bases). CDR1 and CDR2 from the germline V gene are MGHRA and YSYEKL. The CDR3 spans 13 residues. V lost 7 bases to trimming and J lost 5 bases, with 12 bases between them. CDR3 nucleotides: TGCGCCAGCACCCGGACAGACGACAATGAGCAGTTCTTC. The encoded protein is CASTRTDDNEQFF.

The gene calls are TRBV21-1 and TRBJ1-2; the table's D call, TRBD1, was not checked against the DNA. TRBV21-1 is a pseudogene segment. This CDR3 spans 15 amino acids. CDR3 sequence reads: CASSKGEGTAYGYTF. The CDR3 bases are TGTGCCAGCAGCAAAGGTGAAGGGACAGCCTATGGCTACACCTTC.

The chain combines TRBV3-1 (or the pseudogene TRBV3-2) with TRBJ2-5; 8 bases are shared with TRBD1. The CDR3 runs 14 residues. Germline loops: CDR1 LGHDT, CDR2 YNNKEL (reference sequence). V gave up 3 bases and J gave up 4 bases; unmatched junction bases: 4. The CDR3 nucleotides are TGTGCCAGCAGCCAGGACAGGGCCTCAGAGACCCAGTACTTC. Residues: CASSQDRASETQYF.

The chain has TRBV11-2 and TRBJ1-1, with D possibly TRBD1 on 6 matching bases. The CDR3 has 13 residues. The germline V gene has CDR1 SGHAT and CDR2 FQNNGV. V lost 7 bases, J lost 5 bases, and 14 bases lay in between. In DNA, the CDR3 is TGTGCCAGCAACCACAGGGTGTATACTGAAGCTTTCTTT. Translated: CASNHRVYTEAFF.

This chain links TRBV25-1 with TRBJ2-1; a possible D gene is TRBD1 (7 bases). This CDR3 contains 14 residues. The germline V and J ends were trimmed by 7 bases and 7 bases, with 17 bases remaining between them. Germline V gene sequence: CDR1 MGHDK, CDR2 SYGVNS. The CDR3, as DNA: TGTGCCAGCACCGACAGCCAGGGGGGAAATGAGCAGTTCTTC. Translating it yields CASTDSQGGNEQFF.

V usage is TRBV6-5 and J usage is TRBJ2-7; 10 bases map to TRBD2. The CDR3 runs to 16 residues. V gave up 0 bases and J gave up 4 bases; unmatched junction bases: 6. Germline lookup yields CDR1 MNHEY and CDR2 SVGAGI. CDR3: CASSYSSSGGGYEQYF. CDR3 in DNA: TGTGCCAGCAGTTACTCGTCTAGCGGGGGAGGATACGAGCAGTACTTC.

This clone was counted only a few times. The chain links TRBV19 to TRBJ2-1; TRBD2 agrees at 11 bases. The junction had 10 bases not matched to a gene; V was cut back by 3 bases and J by 12 bases. Per germline, CDR1 LNHDA and CDR2 SQIVND (reference sequence). The CDR3 contains 15 residues. CDR3 sequence reads: CASSIAASGRRRQFF. CDR3 DNA: TGTGCCAGTAGTATTGCGGCTAGCGGGAGGCGACGGCAGTTCTTC.

This clone is a singleton in its sample. The chain joins TRBV5-1 to TRBJ1-1; tentative D call: TRBD1 (6 bases). Germline lookup yields CDR1 SGHRS and CDR2 YFSETQ. V gave up 0 bases and J gave up 5 bases, with 11 bases separating them. The CDR3 extends over 14 amino acids. DNA for the CDR3: TGCGCCAGCAGCTTGGGAACAGGGTGGACTGAAGCTTTCTTT. Its translation: CASSLGTGWTEAFF.

This clone was seen a handful of times. The chain employs TRBV28 and TRBJ2-7; tentative D call: TRBD2 (6 bases). The CDR3 contains 15 residues. The V gene lost 5 bases and the J gene lost 2 bases, with 16 bases spanning the gap. Germline CDR1 MDHEN, CDR2 SYDVKM. The CDR3 sequence: CASSPGLRLAYEQYF. The CDR3 DNA reads as TGTGCCAGCAGTCCAGGGTTGAGACTAGCCTACGAGCAGTACTTC.

The V gene is TRBV30, the J gene TRBJ1-2; weak D call: TRBD1 (5 bases). V lost 4 bases, J lost 3 bases, and 15 bases lay in between. The CDR3 runs to 14 residues. Germline CDR1 is GTSNPN and CDR2 is SVGIG (reference sequence). CDR3 in amino acids: CAWTTRGWDYGYTF. DNA for the CDR3: TGTGCCTGGACCACCCGGGGGTGGGACTATGGCTACACCTTC.

This clone was seen more than once but under ten times. V gene TRBV30 combines with J gene TRBJ1-1; maybe TRBD1 (6 bases). This CDR3 has 11 amino acids. Germline lookup yields CDR1 GTSNPN and CDR2 SVGIG (reference sequence). Trimming stripped 2 bases from V and 9 bases from J, with 10 bases between. The CDR3 sequence is CAWSNRAQAFF. The DNA for the CDR3 is TGTGCCTGGAGTAACAGGGCCCAAGCTTTCTTT.